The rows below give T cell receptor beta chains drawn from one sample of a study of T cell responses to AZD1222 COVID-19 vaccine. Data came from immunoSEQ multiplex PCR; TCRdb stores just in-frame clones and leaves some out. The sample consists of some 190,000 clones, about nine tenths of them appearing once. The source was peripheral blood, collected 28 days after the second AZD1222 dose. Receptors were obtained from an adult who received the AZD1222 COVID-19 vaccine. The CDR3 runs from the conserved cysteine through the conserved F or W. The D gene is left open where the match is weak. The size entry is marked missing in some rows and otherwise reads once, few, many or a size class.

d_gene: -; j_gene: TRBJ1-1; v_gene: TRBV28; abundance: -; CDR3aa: CASSSSGRGTMNTEAFF; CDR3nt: TGTGCCAGCAGTTCCTCCGGACGGGGGACCATGAACACTGAAGCTTTCTTT
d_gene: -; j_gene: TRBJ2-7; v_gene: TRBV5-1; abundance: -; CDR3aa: CASSTGNRVPYEQYF; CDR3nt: TGCGCCAGCAGTACCGGGAATCGGGTACCCTACGAGCAGTACTTC
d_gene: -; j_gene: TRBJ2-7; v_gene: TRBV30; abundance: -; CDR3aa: CAWSGRYEQYF; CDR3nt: TGTGCCTGGAGCGGCCGCTACGAGCAGTACTTC
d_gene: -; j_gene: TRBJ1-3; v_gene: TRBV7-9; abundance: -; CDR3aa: CASSGYLQLSGNTIYF; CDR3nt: TGTGCCAGCAGCGGCTACTTACAGCTCTCTGGAAACACCATATATTTT
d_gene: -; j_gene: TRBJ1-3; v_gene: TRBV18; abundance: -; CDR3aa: CASSPQGEAGNTIYF; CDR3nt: TGTGCCAGCTCACCACAGGGAGAGGCTGGAAACACCATATATTTT
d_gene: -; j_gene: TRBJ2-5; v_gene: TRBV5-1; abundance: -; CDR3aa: CASSGGLSETQYF; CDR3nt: TGCGCCAGCAGCGGAGGACTCTCGGAGACCCAGTACTTC
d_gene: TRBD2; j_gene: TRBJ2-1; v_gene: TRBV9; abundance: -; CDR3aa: CASSDLAVTYNEQFF; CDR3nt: TGTGCCAGCAGCGATCTAGCGGTAACCTACAATGAGCAGTTCTTC
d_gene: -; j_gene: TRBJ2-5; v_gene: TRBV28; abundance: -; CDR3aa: CASSWGEGNQETQYF; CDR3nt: TGTGCCAGCAGTTGGGGAGAGGGGAACCAAGAGACCCAGTACTTC
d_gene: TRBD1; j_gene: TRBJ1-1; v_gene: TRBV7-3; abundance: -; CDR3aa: CASGTGGVSSTEAFF; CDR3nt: TGTGCCAGCGGCACAGGGGGGGTAAGCAGTACTGAAGCTTTCTTT
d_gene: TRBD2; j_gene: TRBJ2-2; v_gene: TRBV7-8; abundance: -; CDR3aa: CASSASGNTGELFF; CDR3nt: TGTGCCAGCAGCGCTAGCGGGAACACCGGGGAGCTGTTTTTT
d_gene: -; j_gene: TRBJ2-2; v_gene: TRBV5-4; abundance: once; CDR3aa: CASSLGEGGELFF; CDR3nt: TGTGCCAGCAGCCTGGGTGAGGGCGGGGAGCTGTTTTTT
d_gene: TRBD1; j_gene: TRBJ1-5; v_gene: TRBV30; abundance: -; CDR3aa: CAWNRGMGQPQHF; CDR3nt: TGTGCCTGGAACAGGGGCATGGGTCAGCCCCAGCATTTT
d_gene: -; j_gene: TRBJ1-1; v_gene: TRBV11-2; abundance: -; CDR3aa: CASSLGTSTEAFF; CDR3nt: TGTGCCAGCAGCTTAGGGACGTCCACTGAAGCTTTCTTT
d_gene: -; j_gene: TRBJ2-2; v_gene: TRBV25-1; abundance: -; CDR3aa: CASSPSLEYSNTGELFF; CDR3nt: TGTGCCAGCAGTCCCTCCCTAGAATACTCGAACACCGGGGAGCTGTTTTTT
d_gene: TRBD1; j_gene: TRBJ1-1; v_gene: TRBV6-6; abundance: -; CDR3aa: CASSYPRQGGTTEAFF; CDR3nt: TGTGCCAGCAGTTACCCCAGACAGGGAGGGACCACTGAAGCTTTCTTT
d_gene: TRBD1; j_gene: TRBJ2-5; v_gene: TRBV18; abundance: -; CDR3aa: CASSLGQGHDATQYF; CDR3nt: TGTGCCAGCTCTCTGGGACAGGGCCACGATGCGACCCAGTACTTC
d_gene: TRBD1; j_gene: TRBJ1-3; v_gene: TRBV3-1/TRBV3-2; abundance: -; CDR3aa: CASSQVFRGRVDTIYF; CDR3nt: TGTGCCAGCAGCCAAGTTTTTAGGGGGCGGGTGGACACCATATATTTT
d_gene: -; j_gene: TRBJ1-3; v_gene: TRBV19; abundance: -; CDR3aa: CASSSGTSSSGNTIYF; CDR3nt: TGTGCCAGTAGTAGCGGGACTTCCAGCTCTGGAAACACCATATATTTT
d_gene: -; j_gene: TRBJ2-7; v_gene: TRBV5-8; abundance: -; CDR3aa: CASSWGRSGNEQYF; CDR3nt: TGTGCCAGCAGCTGGGGGAGGTCGGGGAACGAGCAGTACTTC
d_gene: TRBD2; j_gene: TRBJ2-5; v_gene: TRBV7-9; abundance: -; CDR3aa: CASSLATGLAGRETQYF; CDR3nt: TGTGCCAGCAGCTTAGCGACGGGACTAGCGGGTAGAGAGACCCAGTACTTC